Sequencing of this TCR beta chain was carried out in a study of shared clonotypes between healthy human individuals. Points from the study as a whole: Naive subsets usually exceeded memory subsets in estimated richness.

The method was immunoSEQ multiplex PCR; TCRdb's version includes in-frame clones alone and lacks a portion of them. The sample holds about 110,000 clones, about 63% seen once. Those who donated, Caucasian adults without exception, all lived in Nashville, Tennessee. Trimming left V 3 bases short and J 0 bases short, with 12 bases between. The CDR3 sequence is 16 residues long. Germline CDR1 LGHNA, CDR2 YNFKEQ. This clone was counted only a few times. The antigen remains unidentified. Source material: memory CD8+ T cells sorted from blood. The sample's subset: CD45RO+ cells pooled with CCR7-negative TemRA cells. V gene TRBV4-2 combines with J gene TRBJ1-5, with TRBD1 as a possible D gene (5 bases). The source of this sequence is a woman aged 30 to 39 in good health. CDR3 in amino acids: CASSQGGLHSNQPQHF. As DNA, the CDR3 is TGTGCCAGCAGCCAGGGGGGACTGCATAGCAATCAGCCCCAGCATTTT.